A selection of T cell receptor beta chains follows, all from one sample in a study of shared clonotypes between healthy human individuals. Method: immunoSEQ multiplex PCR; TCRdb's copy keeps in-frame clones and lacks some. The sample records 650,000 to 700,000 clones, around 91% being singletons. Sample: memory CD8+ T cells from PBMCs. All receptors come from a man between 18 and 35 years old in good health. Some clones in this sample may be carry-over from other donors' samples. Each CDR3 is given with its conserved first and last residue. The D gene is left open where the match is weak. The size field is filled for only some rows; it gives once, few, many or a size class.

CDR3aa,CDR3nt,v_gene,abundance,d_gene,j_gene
CASSHGTGLAASYEQYF,TGCGCCAGCAGCCACGGGACGGGACTAGCGGCCTCCTACGAGCAGTACTTC,TRBV4-1,.,TRBD2,TRBJ2-7
CASSQGNRGLIDTQYF,TGCGCCAGCAGCCAAGGGAACAGGGGGCTGATAGATACGCAGTATTTT,TRBV4-1,.,TRBD1,TRBJ2-3
CASRVGSNEAFF,TGTGCCAGCAGGGTCGGGTCAAATGAAGCTTTCTTT,TRBV5-5,.,.,TRBJ1-1
CASRPGLGYEQYF,TGTGCCAGCAGACCGGGACTAGGGTACGAGCAGTACTTC,TRBV2,.,TRBD2,TRBJ2-7
CASSLSAGTGRQKQFF,TGTGCCAGCAGTTTATCGGCGGGGACAGGGAGACAGAAGCAGTTCTTC,TRBV27,.,TRBD1,TRBJ2-1
CASSLPGALNTEAFF,TGTGCCAGCAGCTTACCGGGGGCATTGAACACTGAAGCTTTCTTT,TRBV7-6,.,.,TRBJ1-1
CASSQKREVNEQYF,TGCGCCAGCAGCCAAAAGCGGGAGGTAAACGAGCAGTACTTC,TRBV4-1,.,TRBD2,TRBJ2-7
CASSLVLGQYNEQFF,TGTGCCAGCAGCTTAGTCCTCGGACAGTACAATGAGCAGTTCTTC,TRBV11-2,once,.,TRBJ2-1
CASTEDRDSPEAFF,TGTGCCAGCACTGAGGACAGGGATTCCCCTGAAGCTTTCTTT,TRBV6-1,.,TRBD1,TRBJ1-1
CASRLGELFF,TGTGCCAGCAGATTGGGGGAGCTGTTTTTT,TRBV2,.,.,TRBJ2-2
CASSLAGTGVEAFF,TGTGCCAGCAGCTTAGCCGGGACAGGGGTTGAAGCTTTCTTT,TRBV7-6,.,TRBD1,TRBJ1-1
CASSLVARAYEQYF,TGTGCCAGCAGCTTGGTAGCCAGAGCCTACGAGCAGTACTTC,TRBV5-5,.,.,TRBJ2-7
CASSFLDRSPGYEQYF,TGTGCCAGCAGCTTCCTAGACAGGTCACCCGGCTACGAGCAGTACTTC,TRBV7-9,.,.,TRBJ2-7
CASSFLAGTYEQYF,TGTGCCAGCAGCTTTTTAGCGGGCACCTACGAGCAGTACTTC,TRBV11-2,.,TRBD2,TRBJ2-7
CASSSDRGSEQYF,TGTGCCAGCAGCTCCGACAGGGGCAGCGAGCAGTACTTC,TRBV7-6,.,TRBD1,TRBJ2-7
CASPGGGRITGELFF,TGTGCCAGCCCAGGGGGGGGTCGGATCACCGGGGAGCTGTTTTTT,TRBV7-2,.,.,TRBJ2-2
CASRAGTSGRPRWYNEQFF,TGTGCCAGCCGGGCAGGGACTAGCGGGAGGCCCAGGTGGTACAATGAGCAGTTCTTC,TRBV11-3,.,TRBD2,TRBJ2-1
CASSTNPKDRIGEKLFF,TGTGCCAGCAGCACTAATCCCAAGGACAGGATCGGTGAAAAACTGTTTTTT,TRBV21-1,.,.,TRBJ1-4
CASRTYNEQFF,TGTGCCAGCAGGACCTACAATGAGCAGTTCTTC,TRBV27,.,.,TRBJ2-1
CASSPLVSGVSYNEQFF,TGTGCCAGCAGTCCGCTCGTGAGCGGGGTCTCCTACAATGAGCAGTTCTTC,TRBV27,.,TRBD2,TRBJ2-1
CSVELGAGGNEQFF,TGCAGCGTTGAGCTGGGGGCCGGGGGCAATGAGCAGTTCTTC,TRBV29-1,.,.,TRBJ2-1
CAILPLVGISNYGYTF,TGTGCCATCCTTCCCCTAGTGGGGATCTCTAACTATGGCTACACCTTC,TRBV6-4,.,.,TRBJ1-2
CASSPQGNSNQPQHF,TGTGCCAGCAGCCCGCAGGGGAACAGCAATCAGCCCCAGCATTTT,TRBV9,.,.,TRBJ1-5
CASSSRPDTQYF,TGTGCCAGCAGCTCCCGCCCAGATACGCAGTATTTT,TRBV7-9,.,.,TRBJ2-3
CASSQGLRYEQYF,TGTGCCAGCAGCCAAGGCCTAAGGTACGAGCAGTACTTC,TRBV14,.,.,TRBJ2-7
CSVVDRIMTKNIQYF,TGCAGCGTTGTGGATAGGATCATGACAAAAAACATTCAGTACTTC,TRBV29-1,.,.,TRBJ2-4